These 10 T cell receptor beta chains came from one sample sequenced in a study of a mutant IDH1 vaccine in newly diagnosed glioma. Clones were sequenced by immunoSEQ multiplex PCR, and TCRdb holds only the in-frame ones, with some missing. Of tens of thousands of clones listed, approximately 81% are singletons. Their antigens are not known. Time point reported: week 35, safety follow-up. One vaccine dose held 300 ug of mutant IDH1 20-mer peptide and came with topical imiquimod. The sequencing here drew on PBMCs, taken from a glioma patient whose treatment included an IDH1 peptide vaccine. These receptor sequences come from a woman under 30 with glioma.

The chain couples TRBV6-5 to TRBJ1-1; 7 bases fit TRBD1. The germline V gene encodes CDR1 MNHEY and CDR2 SVGAGI. V lost 7 bases and J lost 8; bases outside the gene matches: 4. The length of the CDR3 is 11 residues. CDR3 residues: CASNRDREAFF. Written as DNA, the CDR3 is TGTGCCAGCAACCGGGACAGAGAAGCTTTCTTT.

The J gene is TRBJ1-6, the V gene TRBV4-1; 7 bases align to TRBD1. CDR3 length equals 16 residues. V was pared by 0 bases and J by 7 bases, with 6 bases of the junction left unmatched. CDR1 and CDR2 (germline): MGHRA, YSYEKL. The chain's CDR3 is CASSQETQGRNSPLHF. The CDR3 DNA is TGCGCCAGCAGCCAAGAGACACAGGGGAGGAATTCACCCCTCCACTTT.

The CDR3 DNA is TGTGCCACCAGCAGAGATCTCGCCGGCGAGCAGTACTTC. The encoded protein is CATSRDLAGEQYF. The chain has TRBV15 and TRBJ2-7; D not resolved. V lost 0 bases and J lost 6, with 9 bases in between. The CDR3 spans 13 residues. Germline V lookup: CDR1 LNHNV, CDR2 YYDKDF (reference sequence).

The genes are TRBV19 and TRBJ2-1; 9 bases match TRBD2. V lost 6 bases, J lost 10 bases, and 16 bases stayed unmatched. The germline gives CDR1 LNHDA, CDR2 SQIVND (reference sequence). The CDR3 runs to 16 residues. The CDR3 DNA reads TGTGCCAGTAGGCCACCCGAGTGGCGGGGGGGCAGGGAGCAGTTCTTC. Protein product: CASRPPEWRGGREQFF. Complete variable domain (other parts from reference TRBV19 and TRBJ2-1): DGGITQSPKYLFRKEGQNVTLSCEQNLNHDAMYWYRQDPGQGLRLIYYSQIVNDFQKGDIAEGYSVSREKKESFPLTVTSAQKNPTAFYLCASRPPEWRGGREQFFGPGTRLTVL.

This clone was seen just once. The chain uses TRBV14 and TRBJ2-7; perhaps TRBD1 as D (6 bases). Germline V CDR1 and CDR2: SGHDN, FVKESK. V lost 4 bases to trimming and J lost 1 base, with 11 bases between them. The CDR3 runs to 14 residues. CDR3 bases: TGTGCCAGCAGCCCCTACAGGGTTTCCTACGAGCAGTACTTC. As protein: CASSPYRVSYEQYF. Full variable domain (remainder filled in from reference TRBV14 and TRBJ2-7): EAGVTQFPSHSVIEKGQTVTLRCDPISGHDNLYWYRRVMGKEIKFLLHFVKESKQDESGMPNNRFLAERTGGTYSTLKVQPAELEDSGVYFCASSPYRVSYEQYFGPGTRLTVT.

The chain couples TRBV7-9 to TRBJ2-7; TRBD1 might be the D (6 bases). Trimming left V 1 base short and J 1 base short, with 14 bases between. Per germline, CDR1 SEHNR and CDR2 FQNEAQ (reference sequence). This CDR3 is built from 16 residues. Here the CDR3 reads CASSLESWGQSYEQYF. The CDR3 region has the DNA TGTGCCAGCAGCTTAGAATCCTGGGGGCAATCCTACGAGCAGTACTTC.

V is TRBV25-1 and J is TRBJ2-1; 7 bases agree with TRBD1. The CDR3 covers 12 residues. The germline gives CDR1 MGHDK, CDR2 SYGVNS. Germline trimming cut 6 bases from V and 15 bases from J; bases unmatched to any gene: 11. The chain's CDR3 is CASRARDRIPFF. DNA of the CDR3: TGTGCCAGCAGGGCTCGGGACAGAATTCCGTTCTTC. Full variable domain (rest looked up from reference TRBV25-1 and TRBJ2-1): EADIYQTPRYLVIGTGKKITLECSQTMGHDKMYWYQQDPGMELHLIHYSYGVNSTEKGDLSSESTVSRIRTEHFPLTLESARPSHTSQYLCASRARDRIPFFGPGTRLTVL.

The chain links TRBV10-1 to TRBJ2-3, with 10 bases fitting TRBD2. The CDR3 extends over 18 amino acids. V shed 5 bases and J 5 bases; nucleotides not matched to a gene: 16. Germline V gene sequence: CDR1 WNHNN, CDR2 SYGVQD (reference sequence). The CDR3 DNA reads TGCGCCAGCAGTAAAGAAGCGGGAGGGCCGCTGGGAGGAGATACGCAGTATTTT. Translated, it gives CASSKEAGGPLGGDTQYF.

The gene calls are TRBV10-2 and TRBJ1-5; tentatively, D is TRBD1 (5 bases). The germline V gene encodes CDR1 WSHSY and CDR2 SAAADI. The CDR3 consists of 14 residues. Trimming cost V 6 bases and J 7 bases, with 16 bases left between them. CDR3: CASRAGPMSQPQHF. The CDR3 DNA is TGCGCCAGCAGGGCGGGGCCTATGAGCCAGCCCCAGCATTTT.

The genes are TRBV11-2 and TRBJ2-7; D not resolved. The ends were cut back, 3 bases at V and 6 bases at J, with 9 bases in the middle. This CDR3 region has 12 residues. Germline V gene sequence: CDR1 SGHAT, CDR2 FQNNGV. The DNA of the CDR3 is TGTGCCAGCAGCTTTGAGGAACTCGAGCAGTACTTC. It specifies CASSFEELEQYF.